A selection of T cell receptor beta chains follows, all from one sample in a study of cytomegalovirus exposure and HLA in healthy donors. Profiling relied on immunoSEQ multiplex PCR, and the TCRdb table lists in-frame clones only, not all of them. The sample gives over 75,000 clones, approximately 81% of which show up once; approximately 3.3% is in the top ten. Sequenced material: PBMCs. The receptors shown here come from a male donor in good health and CMV-seropositive. Each CDR3 is given with its conserved first and last residue. The D gene is left open where the match is weak. Rows may omit the clone size; those that give it use once, few, many or a size class.

v_call	d_call	clone_size	j_call	cdr3_aa	cdr3_nt
TRBV29-1	TRBD2	.	TRBJ2-5	CSSSGEAQETQYF	TGCAGCTCTAGCGGGGAGGCCCAAGAGACCCAGTACTTC
TRBV7-9	.	once	TRBJ1-2	CASSFPTVQSYGYTF	TGTGCCAGCAGCTTTCCGACAGTTCAGTCCTATGGCTACACCTTC
TRBV12-5	.	.	TRBJ2-2	CASGFIRNRGGPGELFF	TGTGCTAGTGGTTTCATCCGGAACAGGGGAGGCCCCGGGGAGCTGTTTTTT
TRBV5-8	.	.	TRBJ1-5	CASSLVYSGSQHF	TGTGCCAGCAGCTTGGTTTATTCCGGGTCCCAGCATTTT
TRBV6-1	.	.	TRBJ2-7	CASSEVRFDEQYF	TGTGCCAGCAGTGAAGTCAGGTTCGACGAGCAGTACTTC
TRBV29-1	TRBD2	once	TRBJ2-1	CSVPGTTTMGNEQFF	TGCAGCGTCCCCGGGACTACCACCATGGGCAATGAGCAGTTCTTC
TRBV7-6	TRBD1	.	TRBJ1-2	CASSLPGGEGYTF	TGTGCCAGCAGCTTACCAGGGGGCGAAGGCTACACCTTC
TRBV4-1	.	.	TRBJ1-2	CASSQAGVEGYTF	TGCGCCAGCAGCCAAGCGGGGGTAGAAGGCTACACCTTC
TRBV19	TRBD1	.	TRBJ2-2	CASRDRAGTGMIGELFF	TGTGCCAGTAGGGATCGGGCTGGGACAGGGATGATCGGGGAGCTGTTTTTT
TRBV5-6	.	.	TRBJ1-1	CASSLEGLGGAFF	TGTGCCAGCAGCTTGGAGGGGTTGGGGGGAGCTTTCTTT
TRBV7-7	TRBD2	.	TRBJ2-1	CASSLTSGGAGEQFF	TGTGCTAGCAGCTTGACTAGCGGGGGGGCTGGAGAGCAGTTCTTC
TRBV30	TRBD1	.	TRBJ1-3	CAWSVSGGENTIYF	TGTGCCTGGAGTGTATCAGGGGGCGAGAACACCATATATTTT
TRBV5-4	.	.	TRBJ2-3	CASSYPPRGTDTQYF	TGTGCCAGCAGCTACCCCCCACGGGGTACCGATACGCAGTATTTT
TRBV5-1	.	.	TRBJ1-1	CASSSTGNTEAFF	TGCGCCAGCAGCTCGACAGGGAACACTGAAGCTTTCTTT
TRBV18	.	.	TRBJ2-7	CASSNNYEQYF	TGTGCCAGCTCGAACAACTACGAGCAGTACTTC
TRBV6-5	TRBD1	.	TRBJ1-2	CASSYGGQGRAGYTF	TGTGCCAGCAGTTACGGGGGACAGGGGAGGGCTGGCTACACCTTC
TRBV5-6	.	few	TRBJ1-1	CASSSEGGGTEAFF	TGTGCCAGCAGCTCCGAAGGGGGGGGAACTGAAGCTTTCTTT
TRBV6-1	.	.	TRBJ1-2	CASSEAWGQGYTF	TGTGCCAGCAGTGAAGCGTGGGGGCAGGGCTACACCTTC
TRBV21-1	.	.	TRBJ2-7	CASSTCYEQYF	TGTGCCAGCAGCACGTGCTACGAGCAGTACTTC
TRBV5-6	.	.	TRBJ1-3	CASTMLTGGNTIYF	TGTGCCAGCACCATGTTAACGGGAGGAAACACCATATATTTT
TRBV6-5	TRBD2	.	TRBJ2-1	CASSYSSGEHEQFF	TGTGCCAGCAGTTACTCTAGCGGGGAGCATGAGCAGTTCTTC
TRBV9	.	.	TRBJ2-3	CASSAQQGTSTDTQYF	TGTGCCAGCAGCGCCCAACAGGGGACTAGCACAGATACGCAGTATTTT
TRBV6-5	.	.	TRBJ1-2	CAVHLQLNYGYTF	TGTGCCGTACACTTACAGCTAAACTATGGCTACACCTTC
TRBV7-3	.	.	TRBJ2-1	CASSLLGGAAVNEQFF	TGTGCCAGCAGCTTACTTGGGGGGGCGGCTGTCAATGAGCAGTTCTTC
TRBV25-1	.	few	TRBJ1-1	CASRSTANTEAFF	TGTGCCAGCAGATCGACAGCGAACACTGAAGCTTTCTTT
TRBV6-6	TRBD1	.	TRBJ2-1	CASRDRGTGEQFF	TGTGCCAGCCGGGACAGGGGCACCGGTGAGCAGTTCTTC
TRBV5-1	.	.	TRBJ1-2	CASSLEGGNYGYTF	TGCGCCAGCAGCTTGGAGGGAGGGAACTATGGCTACACCTTC
TRBV7-2	TRBD1	.	TRBJ2-7	CASSLAGQAISYEQYF	TGTGCCAGCAGCTTAGCGGGACAGGCCATCTCCTACGAGCAGTACTTC
TRBV19	.	.	TRBJ2-5	CASSNWSPQETQYF	TGTGCCAGTAGTAACTGGTCTCCGCAAGAGACCCAGTACTTC
TRBV6-6	TRBD1	.	TRBJ1-2	CASSWTGSNYGYTF	TGTGCCAGCAGTTGGACAGGGTCTAACTATGGCTACACCTTC
TRBV4-1	.	.	TRBJ2-5	CASSPGLGPRETQYF	TGCGCCAGCAGTCCGGGACTGGGCCCGCGGGAGACCCAGTACTTC
TRBV7-2	TRBD2	.	TRBJ2-5	CASSSAGLAETQYF	TGTGCCAGCAGCTCGGCTGGACTAGCTGAGACCCAGTACTTC
TRBV19	TRBD1	.	TRBJ1-5	CASSIIGNDRGNQPQHF	TGTGCCAGTAGTATAATCGGGAACGACAGGGGCAATCAGCCCCAGCATTTT
TRBV30	TRBD1	.	TRBJ1-1	CAGTGAGRTEAFF	TGTGCCGGTACAGGGGCGGGGAGGACTGAAGCTTTCTTT
TRBV30	TRBD1	.	TRBJ1-5	CAWSVAGTGAGYSNQPQHF	TGTGCCTGGAGTGTAGCCGGGACAGGGGCCGGTTATAGCAATCAGCCCCAGCATTTT
TRBV29-1	.	few	TRBJ1-1	CLGRDGTEAFF	TGCCTAGGCAGGGATGGAACTGAAGCTTTCTTT
TRBV27	.	.	TRBJ1-4	CASSLRGADNEKLFF	TGTGCCAGCAGTTTACGGGGGGCTGATAATGAAAAACTGTTTTTT
TRBV5-4	TRBD2	.	TRBJ2-5	CASSLSSGTSAETQYF	TGTGCCAGCAGCTTGTCTTCCGGGACTAGCGCGGAGACCCAGTACTTC
TRBV19	.	few	TRBJ1-1	CASSGGHLNTEAFF	TGTGCCAGTAGTGGGGGACACTTAAACACTGAAGCTTTCTTT
TRBV28	.	.	TRBJ1-2	CASSLRARGPNGYTF	TGTGCCAGCAGTTTACGTGCCAGGGGCCCGAATGGCTACACCTTC
TRBV5-4	.	.	TRBJ2-5	CASSLQGTLQETQYF	TGTGCCAGCAGCTTACAGGGGACTCTCCAAGAGACCCAGTACTTC
TRBV29-1	.	.	TRBJ1-2	CSVSAANHGYTF	TGCAGCGTTTCCGCGGCGAACCATGGCTACACCTTC
TRBV27	.	.	TRBJ1-5	CASSPGGGSNQPQHF	TGTGCCAGCAGTCCCGGTGGAGGGAGCAATCAGCCCCAGCATTTT
TRBV5-1	TRBD2	.	TRBJ2-3	CASSFLRGGSTDTQYF	TGCGCCAGCAGTTTCCTGCGGGGGGGTAGCACAGATACGCAGTATTTT
TRBV2	.	once	TRBJ1-3	CASSGSRSTSGNTIYF	TGTGCCAGCAGCGGGTCAAGAAGTACCTCTGGAAACACCATATATTTT
TRBV4-2	TRBD2	.	TRBJ2-2	CASSQEERLAGTGELFF	TGTGCCAGCAGCCAAGAGGAAAGGCTAGCGGGAACCGGGGAGCTGTTTTTT
TRBV5-6	TRBD1	.	TRBJ2-7	CASTGTGEYEQYF	TGTGCCAGCACCGGGACAGGGGAATACGAGCAGTACTTC
TRBV5-1	TRBD2	.	TRBJ2-2	CASSLAGVAGVPGELFF	TGCGCCAGCAGCTTGGCCGGTGTAGCGGGCGTCCCCGGGGAGCTGTTTTTT
TRBV5-1	.	.	TRBJ2-2	CASSLTEGAGELFF	TGCGCCAGCAGCTTAACCGAAGGGGCCGGGGAGCTGTTTTTT
TRBV5-1	.	once	TRBJ2-7	CASSAGTAGYEQYF	TGCGCCAGCAGCGCCGGGACAGCGGGCTACGAGCAGTACTTC
TRBV5-6	.	few	TRBJ2-1	CASSPQAEQEQFF	TGTGCCAGCAGCCCCCAGGCTGAACAGGAGCAGTTCTTC
TRBV6-1	TRBD1	.	TRBJ1-6	CASSLRQGANSPLHF	TGTGCCAGCAGTCTACGACAGGGGGCGAATTCACCCCTCCACTTT
TRBV2	.	.	TRBJ2-2	CASTGGQGRTGELFF	TGTGCCAGCACGGGTGGGCAGGGAAGAACCGGGGAGCTGTTTTTT
TRBV13	.	.	TRBJ2-1	CASRRAGEGNEQFF	TGTGCCAGCAGAAGGGCAGGGGAGGGCAATGAGCAGTTCTTC
TRBV4-1	.	few	TRBJ1-2	CASSHPPGGAKGYTF	TGCGCCAGCAGCCACCCCCCGGGAGGGGCAAAGGGCTACACCTTC